This T cell receptor (beta chain) was retrieved from a study of T cells in Graves' hyperthyroidism and ophthalmopathy. The CDR3 is made up of 12 amino acids. CDR1 is MNHEY and CDR2 is SMNVEV in the germline V gene (reference sequence). Trimming stripped 2 bases from V and 11 bases from J, with 10 bases between. The TCR beta CDR3 regions underwent amplification using RNA transcripts as the source. TCR CDR3 regions were first amplified by RT-PCR with HTBI primers. TCRdb re-derived calls from the multiplex PCR reads in MiXCR, one entry per CDR3 protein. Seen here are around 700,000 distinct CDR3 sequences, over 15% observed once, and the top ten hold roughly 17%.

The V call is TRBV27, the J call TRBJ1-5, with D perhaps TRBD1 (5 bases). The origin of this receptor is a woman between 50 and 59 years old with Graves' hyperthyroidism that later progressed to Graves' ophthalmopathy. The specimen was blood. For the CDR3, the DNA is TGTGCCAGCAGTTTAACTGGGGGGGCCCAGCATTTT. Its translation: CASSLTGGAQHF.